Following are 5 T cell receptor beta chains from one sample sequenced in a study of blood T cell repertoires in COVID-19. Repertoires were generated with immunoSEQ multiplex PCR, while TCRdb's copy carries only in-frame clones and drops some. The sample has over 200,000 clones; about 88% are singletons. The sequencing input was peripheral blood. The receptors were gathered from a woman aged 60-70 years with acute or convalescent COVID-19.

The chain uses TRBV10-3 and TRBJ2-7, with D tentatively TRBD2 (7 bases). V lost 2 bases to trimming and J lost 3 bases, with 14 bases between them. The CDR3 has 15 amino acids. Per germline, CDR1 ENHRY and CDR2 SYGVKD. Written as DNA, the CDR3 is TGTGCCATCAGTGAGCCTCGGGGAGGGGGCTACGAGCAGTACTTC. This encodes CAISEPRGGGYEQYF.

The chain recombines TRBV18 with TRBJ1-3; 9 nucleotides agree with TRBD1. Germline CDR1 KGHSH, CDR2 LQKENI. The CDR3 runs to 15 residues. Trimming took 3 bases from V and 3 from J; bases not matched to a gene: 3. The CDR3 nucleotides are TGTGCCAGCTCACCTTGGACAGGGGATGGAAACACCATATATTTT. This translates into CASSPWTGDGNTIYF.

The chain employs TRBV3-1 (or the pseudogene TRBV3-2) and TRBJ2-6; 7 bases match TRBD1. The CDR3 runs to 17 residues. Germline V gives CDR1 LGHDT, CDR2 YNNKEL (reference sequence). The trim removed 3 bases at V and 0 bases at J, leaving 5 bases unmatched. CDR3 protein: CASSQGQFPSGANVLTF. CDR3 DNA: TGTGCCAGCAGCCAGGGACAGTTCCCCTCTGGGGCCAACGTCCTGACTTTC.

This sequence joins TRBV6-6 and TRBJ1-3; 7 positions match TRBD1. The CDR3 is made up of 18 amino acids. Germline V gene lookup returns CDR1 MNHNY and CDR2 SVGAGI (reference sequence). With 5 bases clipped from V and 0 bases from J, the junction kept 13 bases outside the gene matches. The CDR3 coding sequence is TGTGCCAGCAGTCAGGGGGGGGGCCGCACGACCTCTGGAAACACCATATATTTT. Its protein product is CASSQGGGRTTSGNTIYF.

The V gene is TRBV7-8, the J gene TRBJ2-4, with D possibly matching TRBD2 (5 bases). V dropped 5 bases and J dropped 0 bases, with 11 bases sitting between them. CDR3 length: 15 amino acids. Germline CDR1 SGHVS, CDR2 FQNEAQ. The CDR3 region is CASSEPSGAKNIQYF. CDR3 sequence (DNA): TGTGCCAGCAGCGAGCCCAGCGGAGCCAAAAACATTCAGTACTTC. Using reference TRBV7-8 and TRBJ2-4 for the parts outside the CDR3, the full variable domain is GAGVSQSPRYKVAKRGQDVALRCDPISGHVSLFWYQQALGQGPEFLTYFQNEAQLDKSGLPSDRFFAERPEGSVSTLKIQRTQQEDSAVYLCASSEPSGAKNIQYFGAGTRLSVL.